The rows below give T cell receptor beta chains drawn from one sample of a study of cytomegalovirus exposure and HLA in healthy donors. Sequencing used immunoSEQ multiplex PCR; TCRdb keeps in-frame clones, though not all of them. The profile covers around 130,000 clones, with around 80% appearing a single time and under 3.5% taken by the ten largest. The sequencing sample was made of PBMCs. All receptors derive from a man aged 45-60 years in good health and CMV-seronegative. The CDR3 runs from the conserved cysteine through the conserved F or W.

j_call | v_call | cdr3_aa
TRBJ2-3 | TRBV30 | CAWSDSVSTDTQYF
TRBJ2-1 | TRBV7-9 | CASSRDSSEQFF
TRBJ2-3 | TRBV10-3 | CAISPKGASGGADTQYF
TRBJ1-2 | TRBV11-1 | CASSRASGSNYGYTF
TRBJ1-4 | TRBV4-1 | CASSQVVGTGSEKLFF
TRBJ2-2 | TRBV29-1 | CSVGGISATGELFF
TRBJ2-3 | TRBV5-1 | CASSFDQVTDTQYF
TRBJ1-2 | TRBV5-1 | CASSLDREGDGYTF
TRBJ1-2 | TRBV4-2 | CASSQDTGGFAGYTF
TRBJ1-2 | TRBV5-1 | CASSLTGKSNYGYTF
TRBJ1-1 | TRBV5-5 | CASSLDRGLGTEAFF
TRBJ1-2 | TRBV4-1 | CASSPSGSNYGYTF
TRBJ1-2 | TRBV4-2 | CASSVSNHGYTF
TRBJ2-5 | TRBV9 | CASSVNYIQETQYF
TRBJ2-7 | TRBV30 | CAGGGSSYEQYF
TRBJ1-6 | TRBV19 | CASQSGTEDGKGSPLHF
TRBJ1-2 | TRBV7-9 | CASSSWSGYGYTF
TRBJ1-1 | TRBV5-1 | CASSSDADRTEAFF
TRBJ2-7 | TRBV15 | CATSRDRYEQYF
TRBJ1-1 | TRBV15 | CATSSYGQGRRNTEAFF
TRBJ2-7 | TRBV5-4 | CASSGAGGRSYEQYF
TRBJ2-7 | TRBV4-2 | CASSQVSGASFSYEQYF
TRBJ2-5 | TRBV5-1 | CASSLARGEETQYF
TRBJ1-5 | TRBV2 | CASSASLSNQPQHF
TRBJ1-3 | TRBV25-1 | CASSEFGSSGNTIYF
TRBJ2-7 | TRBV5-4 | CASSLAASDEQYF
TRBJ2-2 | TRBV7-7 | CASSLGQAGELFF
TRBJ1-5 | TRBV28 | CASSSGSTNQPQHF
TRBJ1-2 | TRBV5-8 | CASSLVGQVHGYTF
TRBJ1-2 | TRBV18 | CASSPNRGDYGYTF
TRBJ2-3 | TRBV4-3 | CASSRAGQGNTDTQYF
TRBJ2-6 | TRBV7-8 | CASSLKAGVSSGANVLTF
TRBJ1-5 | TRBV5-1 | CASSMTGAQPQHF
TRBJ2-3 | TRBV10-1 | CASRAGEKDTQYF
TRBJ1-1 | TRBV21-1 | CASSRTETVMNTEAFF
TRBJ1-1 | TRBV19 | CASSIQGAATEAFF
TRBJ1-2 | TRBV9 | CASSLRGTGIDGYTF
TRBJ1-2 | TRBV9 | CASSAAHRGYYGYTF
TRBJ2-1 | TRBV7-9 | CASSLNGRGEDEQFF
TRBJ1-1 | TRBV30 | CAWSSGGVETEAFF
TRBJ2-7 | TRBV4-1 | CASSPEGSYEQYF
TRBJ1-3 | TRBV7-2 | CASSLSSGSGNTIYF
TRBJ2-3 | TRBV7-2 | CASSFEGLAGGSSTDTQYF
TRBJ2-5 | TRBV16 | CASSLLTAPQETQYF
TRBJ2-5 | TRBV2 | CASSEEEDSGAPDRTQYF
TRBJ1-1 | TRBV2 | CASSQQGNTEAFF
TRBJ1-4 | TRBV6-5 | CASSHYRVGMGEKLFF
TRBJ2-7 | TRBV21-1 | CASEPGHQNYEQYF
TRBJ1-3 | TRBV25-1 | CASSDRTGNGNTIYF
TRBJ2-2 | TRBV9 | CASSPGVGNTGELFF
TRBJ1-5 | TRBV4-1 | CASSQDVTGLINQPQHF
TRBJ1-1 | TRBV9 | CASSGAANTEAFF
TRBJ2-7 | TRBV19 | CASSWTGGDYEQYF
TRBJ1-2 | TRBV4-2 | CASSQGLGYGYTF